This TCR beta chain originates from a study of cytomegalovirus exposure and HLA in healthy donors. Study overall: An earlier analysis identified fewer than 130 million unique TCR beta sequences in 150 million to 200 million T cells. Caucasian-associated ancestry cluster membership applied to around 80% of 398 genotyped donors.

The V and J ends lost 5 bases and 6 bases, in that order; junction bases with no gene match: 8. The CDR3 is 16 amino acids. The germline V gene has CDR1 SGHTA and CDR2 FQGTGA. With regard to this clone: What it binds is unknown.

PCR was performed using 60 Vbeta and 13 Jbeta primers. The repertoire was sequenced with immunoSEQ multiplex PCR; TCRdb's copy has only in-frame clones and lacks some. This table lists some 72,000 clones. Study-wide results and caveats: Most likely, a cluster of highly shared sequence variants arose as a sequencing artifact.

This clonotype originated in a man aged 25-40 years in good health and CMV-seronegative. The chain is built from TRBV7-3 and TRBJ2-2, with 11 nucleotides matching TRBD1. Sequencing input: PBMCs. The CDR3, as DNA: TGTGCCAGCAGCCCATGGACAGGGGGCCAGGCCGGGGAGCTGTTTTTT. Its translation: CASSPWTGGQAGELFF.